This T cell receptor (beta chain) is from a study of T-cell reconstitution after alpha-beta-depleted transplantation in children. Whole-study findings and limits: Some patients owed their high day-60 TCRbeta diversity to surviving recipient T cells and thymic progenitors. Where alpha-beta T cells came from about two months after transplant was reportedly several hundred expanded graft clones.

Preparation of the TCRbeta library used unique molecular identifiers. MiXCR, run by TCRdb on the PCR reads, gives a single entry per CDR3 protein. Of 210,000 or so distinct CDR3 sequences detected, 9.5% to 13% appear once; the ten largest clones hold roughly 28%. Germline V gene lookup returns CDR1 SGHTA and CDR2 FQGNSA. The CDR3 covers 12 residues. V dropped 5 bases and J dropped 7 bases, with 10 bases sitting between them. Ten or more counts support this clonotype. No antigen is known for it. This chain uses TRBV7-2 with TRBJ2-3, with D unclear. This clonotype originated in a child less than two years old with acute myeloid leukemia, due to receive a stem cell transplant. The sequencing used PBMCs, collected before TCRalphabeta/CD19-depleted stem cell transplant. The CDR3 coding sequence is TGTGCCAGCAGCCCTAGTTCCTATACGCAGTATTTT. Translated: CASSPSSYTQYF.